A single sample gave rise to the 30 T cell receptor beta chains below, sequenced in a study of OX40 agonist ivuxolimab in advanced cancers. The repertoire was sequenced with immunoSEQ multiplex PCR; TCRdb's copy has only in-frame clones and lacks some. Among tens of thousands of clones listed, about 92% were seen once. The sequences come from CD4+ or CD8+ T cells sorted from blood, collected in a trial of the OX40 agonist ivuxolimab. Receptor source: an adult with an advanced solid tumor such as melanoma, head and neck, liver or kidney cancer.

This rearrangement joins TRBV2 to TRBJ1-1; possibly TRBD1 for D (5 bases). The V gene's germline CDR1 is SNHLY and CDR2 FYNNEI. The CDR3 runs 11 residues. With 10 bases removed from V and 8 bases from J, the gap between germline ends came to 14 bases. For the CDR3, the DNA is TGTGCCACCCCCCCAGGGAAGGAAGCTTTCTTT. This sequence encodes CATPPGKEAFF.

V gene TRBV5-1 combines with J gene TRBJ1-1; D is uncertain. V was shortened by 0 bases and J by 0 bases, with 6 bases between the two germline ends. The CDR3 is 14 amino acids. In germline, CDR1 is SGHRS, CDR2 YFSETQ. Written as DNA, the CDR3 is TGCGCCAGCAGCTTGGCTCTGGTGAACACTGAAGCTTTCTTT. Its protein product is CASSLALVNTEAFF.

The J gene is TRBJ1-1, the V gene TRBV30; TRBD1 matches at 10 bases. CDR1 GTSNPN and CDR2 SVGIG come from the germline V gene (reference sequence). The CDR3 is made up of 14 amino acids. Trimming at V came to 2 bases and at J to 4 bases, leaving 4 bases not matched to a gene. The CDR3 reads CAWSWGQGSTEAFF. In nucleotides, the CDR3 is TGTGCCTGGAGTTGGGGACAGGGGAGCACTGAAGCTTTCTTT.

The CDR3 nucleotides read TGCGCCAGCGACCCCCCCGAAAACTCCTACGAGCAGTACTTC. Its translation: CASDPPENSYEQYF. The rearrangement links TRBV4-1 to TRBJ2-5, with D unresolved. Gene TRBJ2-7 matches the end of the DNA better, so the J call may be wrong. The CDR3 runs to 14 residues. Germline V gives CDR1 MGHRA, CDR2 YSYEKL.

The chain combines TRBV30 with TRBJ2-7; no definite D call. Germline-derived CDR1 and CDR2 are GTSNPN and SVGIG (reference sequence). The CDR3 sequence is 12 residues long. Trimming removed 1 base from V and 4 bases from J, with 8 bases in between. The CDR3 DNA sequence: TGTGCCTGGAGTGCAATGGGATACGAGCAGTACTTC. Translation: CAWSAMGYEQYF. Filled out from reference TRBV30 and TRBJ2-7, the complete variable domain reads SQTIHQWPATLVQPVGSPLSLECTVEGTSNPNLYWYRQAAGRGLQLLFYSVGIGQISSEVPQNLSASRPQDRQFILSSKKLLLSDSGFYLCAWSAMGYEQYFGPGTRLTVT.

This chain joins TRBV7-6 and TRBJ2-5; weak D call: TRBD2 (6 bases). This CDR3 spans 15 amino acids. V was pared by 10 bases and J by 1 base, with 19 bases between. In germline, CDR1 is SGHVS, CDR2 FNYEAQ. This CDR3 reads CAIQGVAEFQETQYF. CDR3 DNA: TGTGCCATCCAGGGAGTAGCGGAGTTCCAAGAGACCCAGTACTTC.

The chain couples TRBV5-1 to TRBJ2-3; 10 positions agree with TRBD2. The CDR3 covers 17 residues. Germline assignment: CDR1 SGHRS and CDR2 YFSETQ. Trimming at V came to 7 bases and at J to 0 bases, leaving 11 bases not matched to a gene. The CDR3 spells CASGPGSSGGSTDTQYF. Written as DNA, the CDR3 is TGCGCCAGCGGACCCGGATCTAGCGGGGGTAGCACAGATACGCAGTATTTT.

The rearrangement joins TRBV6-5 to TRBJ2-1; TRBD2 agrees at 11 bases. Germline V gene data show CDR1 as MNHEY and CDR2 as SVGAGI. With 7 bases clipped from V and 3 bases from J, the junction kept 8 bases outside the gene matches. The CDR3 is 16 residues long. This chain's CDR3 is CASTYSTSGGYNEQFF. The CDR3, as DNA: TGTGCCAGCACATACTCTACTAGCGGGGGCTACAATGAGCAGTTCTTC.

This chain connects TRBV5-1 to TRBJ1-6, with D possibly matching TRBD1 (5 bases). Germline-derived CDR1 and CDR2 are SGHRS and YFSETQ. V lost 1 base, J lost 8 bases, and 10 bases lay in between. This CDR3 spans 14 amino acids. CDR3 bases: TGCGCCAGCAGCTTGCCAGGGAGTTATTCACCCCTCCACTTT. Amino acids: CASSLPGSYSPLHF.

The rearrangement joins TRBV9 to TRBJ2-7; D call uncertain. This CDR3 has 12 amino acids. Trimming removed 0 bases from V and 5 bases from J, with 6 bases in between. In germline, CDR1 is SGDLS, CDR2 YYNGEE. The CDR3 nucleotides read TGTGCCAGCAGCGTAGGCGGTAACGAGCAGTACTTC. Its translation: CASSVGGNEQYF. Full variable domain (outside the CDR3, taken from reference TRBV9 and TRBJ2-7): DSGVTQTPKHLITATGQRVTLRCSPRSGDLSVYWYQQSLDQGLQFLIQYYNGEERAKGNILERFSAQQFPDLHSELNLSSLELGDSALYFCASSVGGNEQYFGPGTRLTVT.

The chain is built from TRBV27 and TRBJ2-1; TRBD1 aligns across 7 bases. The germline gives CDR1 MNHEY, CDR2 SMNVEV (reference sequence). Germline trimming cut 6 bases from V and 5 bases from J; bases unmatched to any gene: 16. The CDR3 runs to 17 residues. The CDR3 bases are TGTGCCAGCAGAACGGGGACAGACATAATGGGAAACAATGAGCAGTTCTTC. It is translated as CASRTGTDIMGNNEQFF.

In its sample, this clone is medium-sized. This chain links TRBV27 with TRBJ2-1; 11 bases map to TRBD1. The CDR3 is 19 residues long. Germline V gives CDR1 MNHEY, CDR2 SMNVEV (reference sequence). V shed 7 bases, J shed 6 bases, and the junction held 20 bases outside the gene matches. The CDR3: CASTFQRTGGLGSPNEQFF. Here the CDR3 DNA reads TGTGCCAGCACATTTCAGCGGACAGGGGGCTTAGGGTCCCCCAATGAGCAGTTCTTC.

The CDR3 sequence: CASSSSGGAWNEQFF. The CDR3 nucleotides read TGTGCCAGCAGCTCTAGCGGGGGGGCCTGGAATGAGCAGTTCTTC. The chain employs TRBV7-9 and TRBJ2-1; 12 bases agree with TRBD2. The CDR3 has 15 residues. V lost 4 bases and J lost 7; bases outside the gene matches: 5. Per germline, CDR1 SEHNR and CDR2 FQNEAQ (reference sequence).

The chain is built from TRBV11-2 and TRBJ2-5; 7 nucleotides match TRBD1. V lost 0 bases, J lost 4 bases, and 5 bases stayed unmatched. This CDR3 contains 15 residues. Germline V gene lookup returns CDR1 SGHAT and CDR2 FQNNGV. Here the CDR3 DNA reads TGTGCCAGCAGCTTAGAGCTCAGACAGGGAGAGACCCAGTACTTC. It encodes CASSLELRQGETQYF.

The V gene is TRBV4-1, the J gene TRBJ2-2; TRBD2 agrees at 8 bases. Germline V CDR1 and CDR2: MGHRA, YSYEKL. V lost 2 bases to trimming and J lost 1 base; unmatched junction nucleotides: 6. The CDR3 runs 17 residues. The CDR3: CASSQPSSGQNTGELFF. CDR3 nucleotide sequence: TGCGCCAGCAGCCAACCATCTAGCGGGCAGAACACCGGGGAGCTGTTTTTT.

The gene calls are TRBV5-4 and TRBJ1-3, with D uncertain. V was shortened by 1 base and J by 0 bases, with 8 bases between the two germline ends. This CDR3 has 15 residues. CDR1 SGHNT and CDR2 YYREEE come from the germline V gene (reference sequence). CDR3 in DNA: TGTGCCAGCAGCTTGACTGACAACTCTGGAAACACCATATATTTT. Residues: CASSLTDNSGNTIYF. Complete variable domain (other parts from reference TRBV5-4 and TRBJ1-3): ETGVTQSPTHLIKTRGQQVTLRCSSQSGHNTVSWYQQALGQGPQFIFQYYREEENGRGNFPPRFSGLQFPNYSSELNVNALELDDSALYLCASSLTDNSGNTIYFGEGSWLTVV.

V and J are TRBV9 and TRBJ1-1, with unresolved D. The CDR3 extends over 14 amino acids. Germline assignment: CDR1 SGDLS and CDR2 YYNGEE. Trimming left V 0 bases short and J 0 bases short, with 6 bases between. CDR3 loop: CASSVAVLNTEAFF. The CDR3 coding sequence is TGTGCCAGCAGCGTAGCGGTGTTGAACACTGAAGCTTTCTTT.

The V gene is TRBV7-9, the J gene TRBJ2-4; either TRBD1 or TRBD2 may fit D (8 bases each). Germline CDR1 is SEHNR and CDR2 is FQNEAQ (reference sequence). The CDR3 runs 15 residues. V was cut by 5 bases and J by 8 bases, with 19 bases left in between. This CDR3 reads CASSPRTGREDIQYF. The CDR3 region has the DNA TGTGCCAGCAGCCCACGGACAGGGCGGGAGGACATTCAGTACTTC.

The CDR3 spells CASSKRTAPQWDTEAFF. CDR3 DNA sequence: TGTGCCAGCAGCAAAAGGACAGCTCCTCAATGGGACACTGAAGCTTTCTTT. This chain connects TRBV21-1 to TRBJ1-1; the D call in the table, TRBD1, was not verified against the DNA. TRBV21-1 is given as a pseudogene. The CDR3 is 17 residues long.

CDR3 nucleotides: TGCGCCAGCAGCCAAGTGGCCCAACCGGGACTAGCGGGGGGGTTAGCCAAAAACATTCAGTACTTC. It is translated as CASSQVAQPGLAGGLAKNIQYF. V is TRBV4-1 and J is TRBJ2-4; 16 positions match TRBD2. The length of the CDR3 is 22 residues. With V trimmed by 1 base and J by 0 bases, 12 bases remained unmatched. Germline loops: CDR1 MGHRA, CDR2 YSYEKL.

This clone has a single count. The V and J genes are TRBV2 and TRBJ2-2, with D unresolved. CDR1 and CDR2 from the germline V gene are SNHLY and FYNNEI. V lost 0 bases and J lost 5, with 13 bases in between. This CDR3 contains 16 residues. The CDR3 loop is CASSEAHNYVTGELFF. CDR3 sequence (DNA): TGTGCCAGCAGTGAAGCACATAATTATGTAACCGGGGAGCTGTTTTTT.

The chain combines TRBV5-6 with TRBJ2-7, with a weak D call TRBD1 (7 bases). The V gene's germline CDR1 is SGHDT and CDR2 YYEEEE. Trimming cost V 4 bases and J 6 bases, with 11 bases left between them. CDR3 length: 12 residues. The CDR3: CASSRQGGEQYF. In DNA, the CDR3 is TGTGCCAGCAGCAGACAGGGAGGCGAGCAGTACTTC.

The chain carries TRBV6-6 and TRBJ1-1; tentatively, D is TRBD1 (5 bases). V was trimmed by 4 bases and J by 1 base, leaving 13 bases between them. The length of the CDR3 is 15 residues. Germline V gene data show CDR1 as MNHNY and CDR2 as SVGAGI (reference sequence). The CDR3 nucleotides read TGTGCCAGCAGTTTCGGACGGGGACCGAACACTGAAGCTTTCTTT. Translation gives CASSFGRGPNTEAFF.

The chain couples TRBV6-5 to TRBJ1-5; no clear D gene. The CDR3 is 15 amino acids. The V gene lost 2 bases and the J gene lost 3 bases, with 11 bases spanning the gap. The V gene's germline CDR1 is MNHEY and CDR2 SVGAGI. CDR3 sequence reads: CASSYVRGNNQPQHF. The CDR3 DNA sequence: TGTGCCAGCAGTTACGTACGGGGTAACAATCAGCCCCAGCATTTT.

The chain has TRBV11-2 and TRBJ2-3; tentative D call: TRBD2 (5 bases). The CDR3 length is 16 residues. Deletions cut 2 bases from V and 5 bases from J, with 17 bases between. Germline CDR1 reads SGHAT; CDR2 reads FQNNGV. The CDR3 coding sequence is TGTGCCAGCAGCTTATTACGGGATGCCGTGGGAGATACGCAGTATTTT. Translating gives CASSLLRDAVGDTQYF.

V and J are TRBV2 and TRBJ1-1; D ambiguous. CDR1 is SNHLY and CDR2 is FYNNEI in the germline V gene. This CDR3 region has 10 residues. Trimming took off 7 bases at V and 8 bases at J, with 8 bases between the two ends. Written as DNA, the CDR3 is TGTGCCAGCAACCTCCTAGAAGCTTTCTTT. It yields the protein CASNLLEAFF.

The chain combines TRBV6-6 with TRBJ1-1; maybe TRBD1 (6 bases). Germline V gene lookup returns CDR1 MNHNY and CDR2 SVGAGI (reference sequence). Trimming took 7 bases from V and 5 from J, leaving 14 bases between them. The CDR3 contains 13 residues. The CDR3 DNA reads as TGTGCCAGCACGCCGGGGGGCCGGACTGAAGCTTTCTTT. Its protein product is CASTPGGRTEAFF.

The chain carries TRBV19 and TRBJ2-7; D possibly matches TRBD1 or TRBD2 (5 bases each). Between the trimmed V and J ends, which lost 9 bases and 0 bases, there was a span of 12 bases. This CDR3 region has 13 residues. Germline V gene lookup returns CDR1 LNHDA and CDR2 SQIVND (reference sequence). CDR3 sequence: CASRAGPSYEQYF. The CDR3 DNA sequence: TGTGCCAGCAGGGCGGGCCCCTCCTACGAGCAGTACTTC.

The chain couples TRBV19 to TRBJ2-7; 9 nucleotides line up with TRBD1. The CDR3 runs to 16 residues. The germline gives CDR1 LNHDA, CDR2 SQIVND (reference sequence). With 3 bases clipped from V and 4 bases from J, the junction kept 10 bases outside the gene matches. The CDR3 DNA follows: TGTGCCAGTAGTATTTCCGCGTGGGGACAGGGTTACGAGCAGTACTTC. Translation gives CASSISAWGQGYEQYF. The variable domain in full, completed from reference TRBV19 and TRBJ2-7, reads DGGITQSPKYLFRKEGQNVTLSCEQNLNHDAMYWYRQDPGQGLRLIYYSQIVNDFQKGDIAEGYSVSREKKESFPLTVTSAQKNPTAFYLCASSISAWGQGYEQYFGPGTRLTVT.

The J gene is TRBJ2-3, the V gene TRBV11-3; perhaps TRBD2 as D (5 bases). The CDR3 covers 12 residues. Germline V gene lookup returns CDR1 SGHNT and CDR2 YENEEA. Between the trimmed V and J ends, which lost 1 base and 10 bases, there was a span of 9 bases. The CDR3 region is CASSLGAGPQYF. CDR3 nucleotides: TGTGCCAGCAGCTTAGGGGCGGGCCCGCAGTATTTT.